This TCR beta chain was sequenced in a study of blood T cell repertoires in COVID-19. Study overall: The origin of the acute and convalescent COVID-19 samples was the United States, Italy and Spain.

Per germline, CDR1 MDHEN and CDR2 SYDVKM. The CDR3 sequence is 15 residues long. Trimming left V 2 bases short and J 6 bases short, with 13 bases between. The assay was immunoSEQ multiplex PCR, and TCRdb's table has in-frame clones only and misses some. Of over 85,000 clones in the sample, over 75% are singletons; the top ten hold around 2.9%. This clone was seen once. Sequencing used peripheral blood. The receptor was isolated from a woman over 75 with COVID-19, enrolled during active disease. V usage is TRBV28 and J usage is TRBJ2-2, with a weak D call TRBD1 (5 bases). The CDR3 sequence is CASSLPGIKAGELFF. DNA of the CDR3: TGTGCCAGCAGTTTACCAGGGATCAAAGCCGGGGAGCTGTTTTTT.